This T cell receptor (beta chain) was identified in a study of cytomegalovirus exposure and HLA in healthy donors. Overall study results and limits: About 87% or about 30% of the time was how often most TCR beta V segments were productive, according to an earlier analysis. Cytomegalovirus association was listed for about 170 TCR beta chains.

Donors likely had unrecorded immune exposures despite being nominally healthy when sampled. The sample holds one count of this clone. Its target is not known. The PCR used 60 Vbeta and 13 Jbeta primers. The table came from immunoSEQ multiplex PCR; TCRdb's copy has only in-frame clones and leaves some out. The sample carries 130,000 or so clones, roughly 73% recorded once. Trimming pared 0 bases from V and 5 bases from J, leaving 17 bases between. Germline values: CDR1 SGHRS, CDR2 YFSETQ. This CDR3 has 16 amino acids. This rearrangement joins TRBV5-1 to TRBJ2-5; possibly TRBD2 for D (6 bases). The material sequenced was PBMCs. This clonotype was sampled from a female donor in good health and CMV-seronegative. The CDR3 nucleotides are TGCGCCAGCAGCTTGGGGGACTTTTGGGGCGGGGAGACCCAGTACTTC. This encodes CASSLGDFWGGETQYF.